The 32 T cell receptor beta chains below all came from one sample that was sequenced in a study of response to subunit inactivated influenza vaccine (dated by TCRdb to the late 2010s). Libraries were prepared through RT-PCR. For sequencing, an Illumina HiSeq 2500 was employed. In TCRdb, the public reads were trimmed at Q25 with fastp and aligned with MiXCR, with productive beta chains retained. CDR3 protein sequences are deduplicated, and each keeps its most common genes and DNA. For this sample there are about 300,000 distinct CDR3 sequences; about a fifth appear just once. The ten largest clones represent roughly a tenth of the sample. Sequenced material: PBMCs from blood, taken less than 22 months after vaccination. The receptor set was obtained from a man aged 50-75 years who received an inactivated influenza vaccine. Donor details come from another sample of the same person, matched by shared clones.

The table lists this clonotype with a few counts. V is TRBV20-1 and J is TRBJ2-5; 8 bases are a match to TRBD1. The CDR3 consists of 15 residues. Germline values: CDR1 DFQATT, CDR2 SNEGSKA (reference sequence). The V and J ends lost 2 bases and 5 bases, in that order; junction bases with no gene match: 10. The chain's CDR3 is CSARSGQGGEETQYF. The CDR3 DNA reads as TGCAGTGCTAGATCAGGACAGGGTGGCGAGGAGACCCAGTACTTC.

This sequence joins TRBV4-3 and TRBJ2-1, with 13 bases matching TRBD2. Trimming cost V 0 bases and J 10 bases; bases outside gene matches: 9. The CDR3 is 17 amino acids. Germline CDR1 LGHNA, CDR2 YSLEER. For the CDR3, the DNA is TGCGCCAGCAGCCAAGAATGGACTAGCGGGGGTGGTCGCGAGCAGTTCTTC. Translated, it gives CASSQEWTSGGGREQFF.

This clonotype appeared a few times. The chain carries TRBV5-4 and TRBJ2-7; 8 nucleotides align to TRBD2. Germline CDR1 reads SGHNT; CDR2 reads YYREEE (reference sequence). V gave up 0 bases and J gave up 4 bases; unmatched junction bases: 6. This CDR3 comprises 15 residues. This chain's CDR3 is CASSLESSGLYEQYF. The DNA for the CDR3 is TGTGCCAGCAGCTTGGAGTCTAGCGGGCTGTACGAGCAGTACTTC. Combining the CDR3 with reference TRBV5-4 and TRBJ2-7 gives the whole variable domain ETGVTQSPTHLIKTRGQQVTLRCSSQSGHNTVSWYQQALGQGPQFIFQYYREEENGRGNFPPRFSGLQFPNYSSELNVNALELDDSALYLCASSLESSGLYEQYFGPGTRLTVT.

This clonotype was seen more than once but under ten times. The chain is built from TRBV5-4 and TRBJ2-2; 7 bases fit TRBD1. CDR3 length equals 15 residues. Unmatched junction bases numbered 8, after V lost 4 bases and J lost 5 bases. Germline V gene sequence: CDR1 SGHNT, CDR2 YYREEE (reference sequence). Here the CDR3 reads CASSSAGGLTGELFF. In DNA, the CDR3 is TGTGCCAGCAGCAGTGCAGGGGGTCTTACCGGGGAGCTGTTTTTT.

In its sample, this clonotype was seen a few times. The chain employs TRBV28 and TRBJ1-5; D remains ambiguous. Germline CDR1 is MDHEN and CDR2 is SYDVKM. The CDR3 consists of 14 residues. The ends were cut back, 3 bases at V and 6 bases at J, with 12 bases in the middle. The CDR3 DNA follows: TGTGCCAGCAGTTTTTTTGGCTCAGGTCAGCCCCAGCATTTT. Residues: CASSFFGSGQPQHF. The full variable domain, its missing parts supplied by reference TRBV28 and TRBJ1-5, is DVKVTQSSRYLVKRTGEKVFLECVQDMDHENMFWYRQDPGLGLRLIYFSYDVKMKEKGDIPEGYSVSREKKERFSLILESASTNQTSMYLCASSFFGSGQPQHFGDGTRLSIL.

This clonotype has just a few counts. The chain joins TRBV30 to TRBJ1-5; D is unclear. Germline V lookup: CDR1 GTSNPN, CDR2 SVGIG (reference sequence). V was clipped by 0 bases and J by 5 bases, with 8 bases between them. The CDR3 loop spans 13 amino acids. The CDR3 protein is CAWSVGMDQPQHF. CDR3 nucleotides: TGTGCCTGGAGTGTAGGCATGGATCAGCCCCAGCATTTT. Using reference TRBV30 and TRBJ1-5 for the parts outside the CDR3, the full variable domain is SQTIHQWPATLVQPVGSPLSLECTVEGTSNPNLYWYRQAAGRGLQLLFYSVGIGQISSEVPQNLSASRPQDRQFILSSKKLLLSDSGFYLCAWSVGMDQPQHFGDGTRLSIL.

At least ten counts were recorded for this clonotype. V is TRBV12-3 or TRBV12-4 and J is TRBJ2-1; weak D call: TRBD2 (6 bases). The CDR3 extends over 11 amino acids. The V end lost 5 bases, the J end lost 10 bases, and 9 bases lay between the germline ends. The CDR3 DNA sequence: TGTGCCAGCAGTCCAGGGAGGGAGCAGTTCTTC. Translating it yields CASSPGREQFF.

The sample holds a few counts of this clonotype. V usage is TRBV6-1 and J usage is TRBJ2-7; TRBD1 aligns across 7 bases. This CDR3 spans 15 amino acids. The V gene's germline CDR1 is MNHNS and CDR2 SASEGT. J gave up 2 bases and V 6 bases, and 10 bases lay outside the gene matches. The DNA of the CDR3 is TGTGCCAGCAGGGGGATAACAGGGGTGACCTACGAGCAGTACTTC. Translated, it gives CASRGITGVTYEQYF.

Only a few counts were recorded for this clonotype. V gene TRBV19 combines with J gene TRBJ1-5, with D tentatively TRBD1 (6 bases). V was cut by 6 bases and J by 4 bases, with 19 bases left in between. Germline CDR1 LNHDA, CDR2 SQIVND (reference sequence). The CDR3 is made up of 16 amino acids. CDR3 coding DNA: TGTGCCAGTAGGGGGGCTAGAGGCTTTGGGAATCAGCCCCAGCATTTT. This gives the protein CASRGARGFGNQPQHF.

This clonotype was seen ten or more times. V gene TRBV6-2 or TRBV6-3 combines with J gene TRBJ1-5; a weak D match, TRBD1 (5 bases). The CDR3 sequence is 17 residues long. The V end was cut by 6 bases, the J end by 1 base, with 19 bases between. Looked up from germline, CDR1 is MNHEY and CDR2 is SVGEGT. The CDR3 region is CASSPTTGRVSNQPQHF. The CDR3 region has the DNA TGTGCCAGCAGCCCTACCACCGGCAGGGTGAGCAATCAGCCCCAGCATTTT.

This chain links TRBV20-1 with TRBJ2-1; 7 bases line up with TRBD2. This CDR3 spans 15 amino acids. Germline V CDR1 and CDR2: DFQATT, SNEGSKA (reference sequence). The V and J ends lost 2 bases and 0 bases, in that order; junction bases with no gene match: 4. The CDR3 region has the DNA TGCAGTGCTAGACCCCTAGCGGCCTCCTACAATGAGCAGTTCTTC. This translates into CSARPLAASYNEQFF.

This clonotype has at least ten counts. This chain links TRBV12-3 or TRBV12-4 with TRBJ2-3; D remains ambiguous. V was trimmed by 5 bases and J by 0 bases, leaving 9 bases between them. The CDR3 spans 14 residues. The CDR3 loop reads CASSRQDSTDTQYF. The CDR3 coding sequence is TGTGCCAGCAGTCGCCAGGACAGCACAGATACGCAGTATTTT.

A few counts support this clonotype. CDR3 region: CASSLGRGNNYGYTF. The CDR3 DNA reads as TGTGCCAGCAGTTTGGGTCGGGGGAATAACTATGGCTACACCTTC. The V gene is TRBV28, the J gene TRBJ1-2; D perhaps matches TRBD1 (5 bases). The V end was cut by 3 bases, the J end by 1 base, with 12 bases between. The CDR3 contains 15 residues. The V gene's germline CDR1 is MDHEN and CDR2 SYDVKM.

The CDR3 region is CASSSETASGGAPYNEQFF. CDR3 DNA: TGTGCCAGCAGCTCAGAGACCGCTAGCGGGGGGGCGCCCTACAATGAGCAGTTCTTC. The chain couples TRBV11-1 to TRBJ2-1; 12 bases fit TRBD2. The CDR3 sequence is 19 residues long. Germline-derived CDR1 and CDR2 are SGHAT and FQDESV (reference sequence). The V gene end was trimmed by 4 bases and the J gene end by 2 bases; junction bases not matched to a gene: 12.

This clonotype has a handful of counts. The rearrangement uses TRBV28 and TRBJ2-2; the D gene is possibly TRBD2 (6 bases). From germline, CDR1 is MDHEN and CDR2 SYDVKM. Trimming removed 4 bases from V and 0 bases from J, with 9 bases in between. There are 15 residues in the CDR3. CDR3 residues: CASSYSGANTGELFF. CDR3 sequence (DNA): TGTGCCAGCAGTTATAGCGGAGCGAACACCGGGGAGCTGTTTTTT. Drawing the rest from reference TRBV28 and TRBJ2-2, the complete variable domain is DVKVTQSSRYLVKRTGEKVFLECVQDMDHENMFWYRQDPGLGLRLIYFSYDVKMKEKGDIPEGYSVSREKKERFSLILESASTNQTSMYLCASSYSGANTGELFFGEGSRLTVL.

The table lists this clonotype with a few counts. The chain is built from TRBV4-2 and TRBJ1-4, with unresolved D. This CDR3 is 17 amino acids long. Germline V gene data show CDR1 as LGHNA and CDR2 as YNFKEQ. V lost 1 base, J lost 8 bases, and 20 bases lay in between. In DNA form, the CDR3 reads TGTGCCAGCAGCCAAGTCGGGTCCGGCGGCCGGGCCGAAAAACTGTTTTTT. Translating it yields CASSQVGSGGRAEKLFF.

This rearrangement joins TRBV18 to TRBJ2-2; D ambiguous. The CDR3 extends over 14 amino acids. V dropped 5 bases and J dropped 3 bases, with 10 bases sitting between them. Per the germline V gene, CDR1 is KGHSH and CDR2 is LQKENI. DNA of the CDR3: TGTGCCAGCTCAAAAATCCGGGACACCGGGGAGCTGTTTTTT. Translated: CASSKIRDTGELFF.

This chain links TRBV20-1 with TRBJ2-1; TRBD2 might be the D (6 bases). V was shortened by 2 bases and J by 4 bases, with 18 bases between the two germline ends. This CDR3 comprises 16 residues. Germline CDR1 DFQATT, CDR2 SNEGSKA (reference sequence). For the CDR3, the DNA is TGCAGTGCTAGAAGTTCAACGGCGGGGATTTACAATGAGCAGTTCTTC. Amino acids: CSARSSTAGIYNEQFF.

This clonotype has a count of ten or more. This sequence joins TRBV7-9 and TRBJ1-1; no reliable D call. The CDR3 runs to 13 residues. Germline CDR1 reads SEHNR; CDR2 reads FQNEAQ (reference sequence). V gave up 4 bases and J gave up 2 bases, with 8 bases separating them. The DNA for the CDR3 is TGTGCCAGCAGCTCGCAGACCAACACTGAAGCTTTCTTT. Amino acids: CASSSQTNTEAFF. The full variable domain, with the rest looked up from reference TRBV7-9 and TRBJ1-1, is DTGVSQNPRHKITKRGQNVTFRCDPISEHNRLYWYRQTLGQGPEFLTYFQNEAQLEKSRLLSDRFSAERPKGSFSTLEIQRTEQGDSAMYLCASSSQTNTEAFFGQGTRLTVV.

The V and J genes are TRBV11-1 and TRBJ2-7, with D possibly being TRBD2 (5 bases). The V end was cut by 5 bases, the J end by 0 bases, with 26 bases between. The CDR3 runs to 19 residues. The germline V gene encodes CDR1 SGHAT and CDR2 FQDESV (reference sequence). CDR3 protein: CASSGGMVGGGPTSYEQYF. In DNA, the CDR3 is TGTGCCAGCAGCGGCGGTATGGTTGGCGGCGGGCCGACCTCCTACGAGCAGTACTTC.

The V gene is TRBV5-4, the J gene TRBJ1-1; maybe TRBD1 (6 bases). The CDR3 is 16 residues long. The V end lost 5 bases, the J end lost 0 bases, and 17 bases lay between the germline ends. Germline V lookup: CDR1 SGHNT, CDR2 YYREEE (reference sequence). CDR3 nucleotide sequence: TGTGCCAGCAGGGGGTTGGGGGCGAACTTGAACACTGAAGCTTTCTTT. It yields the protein CASRGLGANLNTEAFF.

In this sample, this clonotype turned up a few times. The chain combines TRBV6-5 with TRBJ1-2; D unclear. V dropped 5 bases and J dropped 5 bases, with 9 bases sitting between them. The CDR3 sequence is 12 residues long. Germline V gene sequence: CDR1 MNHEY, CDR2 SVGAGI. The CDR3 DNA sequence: TGTGCCAGCAGTCCAGGACCATATGGCTACACCTTC. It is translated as CASSPGPYGYTF.

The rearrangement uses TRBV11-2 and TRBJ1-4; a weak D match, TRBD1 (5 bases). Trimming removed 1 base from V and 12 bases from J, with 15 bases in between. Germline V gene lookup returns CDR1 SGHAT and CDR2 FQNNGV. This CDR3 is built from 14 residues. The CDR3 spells CASSLVGGVGELFF. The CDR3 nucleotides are TGTGCCAGCAGCTTAGTTGGAGGGGTCGGCGAACTGTTTTTT.

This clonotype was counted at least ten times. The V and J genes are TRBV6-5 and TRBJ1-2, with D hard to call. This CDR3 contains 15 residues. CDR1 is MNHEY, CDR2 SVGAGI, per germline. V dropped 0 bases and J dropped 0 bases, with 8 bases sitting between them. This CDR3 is CASSYSEHSNYGYTF. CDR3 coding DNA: TGTGCCAGCAGTTACTCAGAGCACTCTAACTATGGCTACACCTTC.

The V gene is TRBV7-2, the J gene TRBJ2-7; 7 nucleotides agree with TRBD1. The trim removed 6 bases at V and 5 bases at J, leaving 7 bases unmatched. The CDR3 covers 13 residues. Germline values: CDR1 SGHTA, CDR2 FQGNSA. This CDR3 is CASSPNRGHEQYF. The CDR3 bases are TGTGCCAGCAGTCCCAACAGGGGCCACGAGCAGTACTTC.

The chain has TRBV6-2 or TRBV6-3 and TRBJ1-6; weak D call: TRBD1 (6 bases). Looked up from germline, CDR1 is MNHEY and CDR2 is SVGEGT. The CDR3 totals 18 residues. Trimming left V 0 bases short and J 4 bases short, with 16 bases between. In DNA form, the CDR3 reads TGTGCCAGCAGTTACTCTCGGCCAGGGGTCGCGTATAATTCACCCCTCCACTTT. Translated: CASSYSRPGVAYNSPLHF.

CDR3 DNA sequence: TGCGCCAGCAGTGACGGGACAGGGGTCGGGGAGCTGTTTTTT. Encoded protein: CASSDGTGVGELFF. The genes are TRBV10-1 and TRBJ2-2, with 10 bases fitting TRBD1. V lost 3 bases and J lost 7; bases outside the gene matches: 2. The V gene's germline CDR1 is WNHNN and CDR2 SYGVQD (reference sequence). The CDR3 has 14 amino acids.

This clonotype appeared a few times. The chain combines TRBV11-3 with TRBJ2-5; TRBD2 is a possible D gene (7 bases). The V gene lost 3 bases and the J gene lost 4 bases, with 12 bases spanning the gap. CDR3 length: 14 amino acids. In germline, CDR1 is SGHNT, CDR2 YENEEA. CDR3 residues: CASSLRGGSETQYF. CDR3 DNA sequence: TGTGCCAGCAGCTTGAGGGGGGGATCAGAGACCCAGTACTTC.

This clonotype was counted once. DNA of the CDR3: TGCAGTGCTAGTGCCAGTAGGCAAGAGACCCAGTACTTC. This codes for CSASASRQETQYF. The V call is TRBV20-1, the J call TRBJ2-5, with D unresolved. The germline gives CDR1 DFQATT, CDR2 SNEGSKA (reference sequence). The CDR3 contains 13 residues. V lost 3 bases and J lost 2, with 10 bases in between.

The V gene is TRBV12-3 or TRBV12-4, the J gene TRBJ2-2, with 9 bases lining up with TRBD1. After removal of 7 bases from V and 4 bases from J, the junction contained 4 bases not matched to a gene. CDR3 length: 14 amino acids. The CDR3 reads CASNPDRGTGELFF. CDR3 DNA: TGTGCCAGCAATCCGGACAGGGGCACCGGGGAGCTGTTTTTT.

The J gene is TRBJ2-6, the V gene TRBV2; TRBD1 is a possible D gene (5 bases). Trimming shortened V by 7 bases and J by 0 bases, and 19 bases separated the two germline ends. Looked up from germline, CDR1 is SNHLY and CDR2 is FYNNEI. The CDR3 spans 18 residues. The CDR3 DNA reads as TGTGCCAGCAAGGACACCGCCCAGGTAGTCTCTGGGGCCAACGTCCTGACTTTC. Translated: CASKDTAQVVSGANVLTF.

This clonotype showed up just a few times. DNA for the CDR3: TGTGCCAGCAGTAAGGACACCTGGGGCTATGGCTACACCTTC. Translation: CASSKDTWGYGYTF. V usage is TRBV6-1 and J usage is TRBJ1-2; D perhaps matches TRBD1 (5 bases). The germline CDR1 and CDR2 sequences are MNHNS and SASEGT. Trimming stripped 5 bases from V and 4 bases from J, with 14 bases between. The CDR3 extends over 14 amino acids.